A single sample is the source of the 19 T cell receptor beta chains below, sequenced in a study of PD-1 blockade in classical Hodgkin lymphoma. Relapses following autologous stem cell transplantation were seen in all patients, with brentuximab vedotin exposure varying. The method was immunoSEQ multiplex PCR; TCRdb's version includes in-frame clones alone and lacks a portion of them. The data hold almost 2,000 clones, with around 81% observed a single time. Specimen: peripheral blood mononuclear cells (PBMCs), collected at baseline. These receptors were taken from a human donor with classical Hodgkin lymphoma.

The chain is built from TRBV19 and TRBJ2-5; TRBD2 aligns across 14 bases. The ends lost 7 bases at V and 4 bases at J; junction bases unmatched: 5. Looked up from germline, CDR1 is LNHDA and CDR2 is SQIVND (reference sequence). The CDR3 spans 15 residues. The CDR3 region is CASTRLAGGLETQYF. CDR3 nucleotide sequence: TGTGCCAGTACCAGACTAGCGGGGGGGCTAGAGACCCAGTACTTC.

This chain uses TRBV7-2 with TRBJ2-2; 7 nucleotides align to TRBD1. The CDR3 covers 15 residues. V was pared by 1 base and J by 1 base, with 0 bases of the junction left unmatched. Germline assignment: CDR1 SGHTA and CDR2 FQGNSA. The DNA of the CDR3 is TGTGCCAGCAGCTTAGGGACAGGGAACACCGGGGAGCTGTTTTTT. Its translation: CASSLGTGNTGELFF.

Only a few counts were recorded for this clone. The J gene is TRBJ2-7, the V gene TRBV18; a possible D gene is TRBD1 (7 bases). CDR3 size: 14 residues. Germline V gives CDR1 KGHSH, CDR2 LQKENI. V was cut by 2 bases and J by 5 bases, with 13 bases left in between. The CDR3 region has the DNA TGTGCCAGCTCACCAAGCAGGGGGGACGACGAGCAGTACTTC. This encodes CASSPSRGDDEQYF.

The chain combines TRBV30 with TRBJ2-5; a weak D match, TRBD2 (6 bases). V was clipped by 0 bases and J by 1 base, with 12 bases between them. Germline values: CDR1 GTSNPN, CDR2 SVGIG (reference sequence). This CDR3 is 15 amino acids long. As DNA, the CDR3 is TGTGCCTGGAGTGTGGTGGGGGGACGCCAAGAGACCCAGTACTTC. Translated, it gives CAWSVVGGRQETQYF.

Here the CDR3 reads CASSLLANTEAFF. The CDR3 DNA is TGTGCCAGCAGCTTGCTGGCGAACACTGAAGCTTTCTTT. The chain is built from TRBV11-1 and TRBJ1-1; D is unresolved. Trimming pared 3 bases from V and 1 base from J, leaving 6 bases between. The CDR3 totals 13 residues. The germline V gene encodes CDR1 SGHAT and CDR2 FQDESV (reference sequence).

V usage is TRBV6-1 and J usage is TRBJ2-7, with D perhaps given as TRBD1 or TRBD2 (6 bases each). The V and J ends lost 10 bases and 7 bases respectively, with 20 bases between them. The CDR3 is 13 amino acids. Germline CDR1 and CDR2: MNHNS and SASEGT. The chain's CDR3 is CATLGGGTTEQYF. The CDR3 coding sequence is TGTGCCACCCTAGGGGGAGGAACGACGGAGCAGTACTTC.

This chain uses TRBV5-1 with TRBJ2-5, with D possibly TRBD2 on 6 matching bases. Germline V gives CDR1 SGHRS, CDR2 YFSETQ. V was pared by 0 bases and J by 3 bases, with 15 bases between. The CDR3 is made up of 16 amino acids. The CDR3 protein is CASSLAGSRGKETQYF. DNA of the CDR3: TGCGCCAGCAGCTTGGCCGGATCACGGGGGAAAGAGACCCAGTACTTC.

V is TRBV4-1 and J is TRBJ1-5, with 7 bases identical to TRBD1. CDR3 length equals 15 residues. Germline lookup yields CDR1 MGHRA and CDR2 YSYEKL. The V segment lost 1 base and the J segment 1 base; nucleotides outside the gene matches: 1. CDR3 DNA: TGCGCCAGCAGCCAAGGGGGACAGAGCAATCAGCCCCAGCATTTT. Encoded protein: CASSQGGQSNQPQHF.

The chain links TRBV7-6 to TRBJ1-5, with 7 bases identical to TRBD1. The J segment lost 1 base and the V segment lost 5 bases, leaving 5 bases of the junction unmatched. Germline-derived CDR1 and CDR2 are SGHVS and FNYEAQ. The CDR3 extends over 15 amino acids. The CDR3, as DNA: TGTGCCAGCAGCCCAGGGGGGTCGAGCAATCAGCCCCAGCATTTT. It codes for CASSPGGSSNQPQHF. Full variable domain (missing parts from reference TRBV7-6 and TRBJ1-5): GAGVSQSPRYKVTKRGQDVALRCDPISGHVSLYWYRQALGQGPEFLTYFNYEAQQDKSGLPNDRFSAERPEGSISTLTIQRTEQRDSAMYRCASSPGGSSNQPQHFGDGTRLSIL.

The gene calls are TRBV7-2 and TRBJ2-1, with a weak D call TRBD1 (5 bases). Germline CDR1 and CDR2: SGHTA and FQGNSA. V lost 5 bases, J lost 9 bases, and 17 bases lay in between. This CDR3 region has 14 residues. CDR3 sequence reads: CASSNSGRVSEQFF. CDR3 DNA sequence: TGTGCCAGCAGCAACTCCGGCAGGGTAAGTGAGCAGTTCTTC.

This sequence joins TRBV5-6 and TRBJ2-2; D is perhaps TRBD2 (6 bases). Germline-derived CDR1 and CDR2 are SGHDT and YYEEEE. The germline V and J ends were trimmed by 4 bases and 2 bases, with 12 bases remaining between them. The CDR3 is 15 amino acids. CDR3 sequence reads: CASSLGGTNTGELFF. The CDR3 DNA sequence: TGTGCCAGCAGCCTCGGGGGTACAAACACCGGGGAGCTGTTTTTT.

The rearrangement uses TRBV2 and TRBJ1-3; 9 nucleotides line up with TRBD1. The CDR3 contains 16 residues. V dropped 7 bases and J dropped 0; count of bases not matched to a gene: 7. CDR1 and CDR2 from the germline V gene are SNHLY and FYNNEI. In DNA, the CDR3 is TGTGCCAGCACCCGGGACAGGGCCCTCTCTGGAAACACCATATATTTT. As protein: CASTRDRALSGNTIYF.

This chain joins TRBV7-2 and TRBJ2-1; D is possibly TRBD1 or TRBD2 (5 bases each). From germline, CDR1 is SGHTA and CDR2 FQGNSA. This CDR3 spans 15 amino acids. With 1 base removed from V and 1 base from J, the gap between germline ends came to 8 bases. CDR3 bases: TGTGCCAGCAGCTTAGGGGGGTGGTCCTACAATGAGCAGTTCTTC. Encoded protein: CASSLGGWSYNEQFF.

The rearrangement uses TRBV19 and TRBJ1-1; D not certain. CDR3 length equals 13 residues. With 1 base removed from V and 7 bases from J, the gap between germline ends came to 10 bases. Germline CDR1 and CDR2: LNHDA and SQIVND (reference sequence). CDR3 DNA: TGTGCCAGTAGTATAGCGCCAGCTTATGAAGCTTTCTTT. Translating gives CASSIAPAYEAFF. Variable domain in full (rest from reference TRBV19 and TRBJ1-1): DGGITQSPKYLFRKEGQNVTLSCEQNLNHDAMYWYRQDPGQGLRLIYYSQIVNDFQKGDIAEGYSVSREKKESFPLTVTSAQKNPTAFYLCASSIAPAYEAFFGQGTRLTVV.

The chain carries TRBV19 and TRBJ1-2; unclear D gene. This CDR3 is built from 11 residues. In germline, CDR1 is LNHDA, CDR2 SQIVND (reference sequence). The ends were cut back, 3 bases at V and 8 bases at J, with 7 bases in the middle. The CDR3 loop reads CASSIRDGYTF. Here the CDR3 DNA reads TGTGCCAGTAGTATTAGAGACGGCTACACCTTC. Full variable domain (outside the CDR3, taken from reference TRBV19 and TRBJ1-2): DGGITQSPKYLFRKEGQNVTLSCEQNLNHDAMYWYRQDPGQGLRLIYYSQIVNDFQKGDIAEGYSVSREKKESFPLTVTSAQKNPTAFYLCASSIRDGYTFGSGTRLTVV.

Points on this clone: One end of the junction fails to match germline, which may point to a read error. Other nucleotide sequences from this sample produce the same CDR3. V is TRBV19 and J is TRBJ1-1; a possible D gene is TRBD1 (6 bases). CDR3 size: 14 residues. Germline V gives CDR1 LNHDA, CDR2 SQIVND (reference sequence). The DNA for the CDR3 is TGTGCCAGTAGCATAGGAGGTGGACAGAGTGAAGCTTTCTTT. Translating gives CASSIGGGQSEAFF.

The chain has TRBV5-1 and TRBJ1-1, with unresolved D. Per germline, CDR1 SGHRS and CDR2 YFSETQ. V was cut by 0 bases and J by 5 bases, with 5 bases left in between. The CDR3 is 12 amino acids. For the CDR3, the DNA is TGCGCCAGCAGCTTGGGGTTGACTGAAGCTTTCTTT. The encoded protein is CASSLGLTEAFF.

CDR3 nucleotides: TGTGCCAGCAGTGAACCGAGGCTAGCCAAAAACATTCAGTACTTC. It specifies CASSEPRLAKNIQYF. This chain joins TRBV6-1 and TRBJ2-4; no clear D. The germline gives CDR1 MNHNS, CDR2 SASEGT. This CDR3 has 15 residues. V lost 2 bases and J lost 0, with 8 bases in between.

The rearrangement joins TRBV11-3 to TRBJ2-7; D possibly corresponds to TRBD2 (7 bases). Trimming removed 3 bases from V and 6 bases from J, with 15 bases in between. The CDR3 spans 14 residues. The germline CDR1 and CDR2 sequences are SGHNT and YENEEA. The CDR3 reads CASSFGGGDREQYF. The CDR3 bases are TGTGCCAGCAGCTTCGGAGGGGGGGATCGCGAGCAGTACTTC.